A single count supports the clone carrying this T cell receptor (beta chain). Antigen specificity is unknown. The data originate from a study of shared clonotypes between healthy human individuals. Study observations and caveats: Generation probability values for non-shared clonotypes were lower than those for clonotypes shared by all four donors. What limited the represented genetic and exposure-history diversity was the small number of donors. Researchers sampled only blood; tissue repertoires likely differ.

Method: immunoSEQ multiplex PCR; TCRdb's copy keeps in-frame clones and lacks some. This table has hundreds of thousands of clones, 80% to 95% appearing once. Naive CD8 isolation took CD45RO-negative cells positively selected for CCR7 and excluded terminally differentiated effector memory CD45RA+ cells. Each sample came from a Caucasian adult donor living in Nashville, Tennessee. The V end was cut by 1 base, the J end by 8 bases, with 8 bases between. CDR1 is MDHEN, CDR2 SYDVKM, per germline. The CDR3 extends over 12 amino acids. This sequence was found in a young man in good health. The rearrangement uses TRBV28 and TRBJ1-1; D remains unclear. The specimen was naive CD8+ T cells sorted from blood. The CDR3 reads CASSLFSEEAFF. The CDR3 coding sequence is TGTGCCAGCAGTTTATTCTCAGAGGAAGCTTTCTTT.